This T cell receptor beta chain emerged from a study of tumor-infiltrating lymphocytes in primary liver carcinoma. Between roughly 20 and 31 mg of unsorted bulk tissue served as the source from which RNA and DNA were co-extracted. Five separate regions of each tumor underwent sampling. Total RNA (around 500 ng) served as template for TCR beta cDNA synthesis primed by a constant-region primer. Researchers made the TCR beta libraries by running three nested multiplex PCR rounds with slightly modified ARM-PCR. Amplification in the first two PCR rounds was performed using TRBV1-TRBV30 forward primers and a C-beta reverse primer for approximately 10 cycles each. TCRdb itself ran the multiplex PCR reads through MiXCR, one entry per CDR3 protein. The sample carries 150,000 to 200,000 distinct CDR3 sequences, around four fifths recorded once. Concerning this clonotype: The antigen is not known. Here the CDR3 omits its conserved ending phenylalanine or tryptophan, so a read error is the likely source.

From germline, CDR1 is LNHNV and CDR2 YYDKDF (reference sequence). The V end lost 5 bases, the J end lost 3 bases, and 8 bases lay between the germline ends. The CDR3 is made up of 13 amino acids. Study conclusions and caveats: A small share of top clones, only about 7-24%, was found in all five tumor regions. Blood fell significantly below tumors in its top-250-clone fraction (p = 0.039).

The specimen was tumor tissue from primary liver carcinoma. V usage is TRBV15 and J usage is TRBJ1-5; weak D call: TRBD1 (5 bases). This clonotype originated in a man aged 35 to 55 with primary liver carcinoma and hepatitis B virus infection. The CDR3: CATSAQANQPQHS. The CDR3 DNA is TGTGCCACCAGCGCACAGGCCAATCAGCCCCAGCATTCT.